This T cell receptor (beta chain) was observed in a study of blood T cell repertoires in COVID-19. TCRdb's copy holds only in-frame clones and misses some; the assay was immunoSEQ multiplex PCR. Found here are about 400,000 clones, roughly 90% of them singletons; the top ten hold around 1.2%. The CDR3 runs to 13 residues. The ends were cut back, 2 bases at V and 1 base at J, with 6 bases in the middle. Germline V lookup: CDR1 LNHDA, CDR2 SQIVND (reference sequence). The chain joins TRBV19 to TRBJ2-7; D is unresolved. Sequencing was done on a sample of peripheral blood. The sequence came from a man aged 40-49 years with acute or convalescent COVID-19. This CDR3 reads CASSITGSYEQYF. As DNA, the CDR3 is TGTGCCAGTAGTATAACGGGTTCCTACGAGCAGTACTTC.